Listed below are T cell receptor beta chains from one sample, sequenced in a study of blood T cell repertoires in COVID-19. The data were produced by immunoSEQ multiplex PCR, yet TCRdb's version contains in-frame clones alone and is incomplete. The table lists over 100,000 clones, approximately 85% of them singletons, with around 9.9% in the top ten. The source material was peripheral blood. The receptors stem from an elderly man with acute or convalescent COVID-19. The CDR3 runs from the conserved cysteine through the conserved F or W. The order of the fields is clone size, J gene, V gene, D gene, CDR3 protein, CDR3 DNA. A D gene is named only where the DNA matches it firmly. Clone sizes are given selectively: once, few, many, or a class where the clone is expanded.

>.|TRBJ1-2|TRBV18|.
CASSPQGEGYTF
TGTGCCAGCTCACCACAGGGGGAAGGCTACACCTTC
>.|TRBJ2-7|TRBV20-1|.
CSASWAGVSYEQYF
TGCAGTGCTAGTTGGGCAGGGGTCTCCTACGAGCAGTACTTC
>.|TRBJ1-2|TRBV5-5|.
CASSLERGANYGYTF
TGTGCCAGCAGCTTGGAAAGGGGTGCTAACTATGGCTACACCTTC
>.|TRBJ2-5|TRBV7-2|TRBD2
CASSLAAAGGQETQYF
TGTGCCAGCAGCTTAGCGGCAGCGGGAGGGCAGGAGACCCAGTACTTC
>.|TRBJ1-5|TRBV5-1|TRBD1
CASSLRDRDDDQPQHF
TGCGCCAGCAGCTTACGGGACAGGGACGACGATCAGCCCCAGCATTTT
>once|TRBJ2-3|TRBV4-1|TRBD2
CASRKFSGGADTQYF
TGCGCCAGCAGGAAATTTAGCGGGGGGGCAGATACGCAGTATTTT
>.|TRBJ1-4|TRBV2|.
CASSDSTGTNEKLFF
TGTGCCAGCAGTGACTCCACAGGGACTAATGAAAAACTGTTTTTT
>.|TRBJ1-2|TRBV6-5|.
CASSYGSVGDYGYTF
TGTGCCAGCAGTTATGGTTCAGTCGGGGACTATGGCTACACCTTC
>.|TRBJ2-3|TRBV5-1|TRBD1
CASSPQGPSTDTQYF
TGCGCCAGCAGCCCACAGGGGCCTAGCACAGATACGCAGTATTTT
>.|TRBJ2-1|TRBV5-4|.
CASSPGLYNEQFF
TGTGCCAGCAGCCCGGGACTGTACAATGAGCAGTTCTTC
>once|TRBJ2-1|TRBV7-6|TRBD1
CASSHRQGAGYNEQFF
TGTGCCAGCAGCCACCGTCAGGGGGCGGGGTACAATGAGCAGTTCTTC
>.|TRBJ1-2|TRBV19|TRBD1
CASKETGVGLGYGYTF
TGTGCCAGTAAAGAGACAGGGGTTGGTCTGGGGTATGGCTACACCTTC
>once|TRBJ2-7|TRBV12-5|.
CASGLVRSVQTAYSYEQYF
TGTGCTAGTGGTTTGGTAAGGTCGGTGCAGACAGCGTACTCCTACGAGCAGTACTTC
>.|TRBJ1-2|TRBV6-5|.
CASSLTERNYGYTF
TGTGCCAGCAGTCTGACAGAGAGAAACTATGGCTACACCTTC
>.|TRBJ1-2|TRBV6-2/TRBV6-3|.
CASSLIVGARGYTF
TGTGCCAGCAGCCTAATCGTGGGAGCTCGAGGCTACACCTTC
>.|TRBJ1-1|TRBV29-1|.
CSVESGGEAFF
TGCAGCGTTGAATCCGGAGGTGAAGCTTTCTTT
>once|TRBJ1-2|TRBV5-6|TRBD1
CASSGDRGNYGYTF
TGTGCCAGCAGCGGTGACAGGGGGAACTATGGCTACACCTTC
>.|TRBJ2-7|TRBV7-9|.
CASATGLYEQYF
TGTGCCAGCGCGACAGGTCTCTACGAGCAGTACTTC
>.|TRBJ2-3|TRBV10-3|TRBD2
CAISTSGGDTQYF
TGTGCCATCAGTACTAGCGGGGGAGATACGCAGTATTTT
>.|TRBJ1-2|TRBV24-1|.
CATRGGRNYGYTF
TGTGCCACCAGGGGGGGACGGAACTATGGCTACACCTTC
>.|TRBJ2-7|TRBV9|TRBD2
CASSVGASGGTYEQYF
TGTGCCAGCAGCGTAGGGGCTAGCGGGGGAACCTACGAGCAGTACTTC
>.|TRBJ1-1|TRBV7-3|TRBD1
CASSSSGGNTEAFF
TGTGCCAGCAGCTCCTCAGGGGGCAACACTGAAGCTTTCTTT
>.|TRBJ2-5|TRBV6-5|.
CASSPPSTSRETQYF
TGTGCCAGCAGCCCCCCCTCCACCTCGAGAGAGACCCAGTACTTC
>.|TRBJ2-5|TRBV19|TRBD1
CASSIRLGAGGAETQYF
TGTGCCAGTAGTATTAGGCTGGGGGCAGGGGGCGCGGAGACCCAGTACTTC
>.|TRBJ2-5|TRBV27|.
CASGSLPSRETQYF
TGTGCCAGCGGATCCCTCCCGTCGAGGGAGACCCAGTACTTC
>once|TRBJ2-1|TRBV7-6|.
CASSLAVGGGAYNEQFF
TGTGCCAGCAGCTTAGCCGTCGGAGGGGGCGCCTACAATGAGCAGTTCTTC
>medium-sized|TRBJ1-2|TRBV7-9|.
CASSLEVADRDNYGYTF
TGTGCCAGCAGCTTAGAGGTGGCGGACAGAGATAACTATGGCTACACCTTC
>.|TRBJ1-2|TRBV15|.
CATSRDGAIYGYTF
TGTGCCACCAGCAGAGATGGGGCTATCTATGGCTACACCTTC
>once|TRBJ2-7|TRBV9|.
CASSVGAGTGSYEQYF
TGTGCCAGCAGCGTAGGGGCTGGGACTGGGTCCTACGAGCAGTACTTC
>.|TRBJ2-5|TRBV14|.
CASSQDLLITKETQYF
TGTGCCAGCAGCCAAGATCTACTAATTACGAAAGAGACCCAGTACTTC
>.|TRBJ2-1|TRBV5-1|.
CASSLGDSSYNEQFF
TGCGCCAGCAGCTTGGGAGACAGCTCCTACAATGAGCAGTTCTTC
>.|TRBJ1-5|TRBV7-9|TRBD1
CASSPGGSNQPQHF
TGTGCCAGCAGCCCAGGGGGGAGCAATCAGCCCCAGCATTTT
>.|TRBJ2-7|TRBV7-2|.
CASSPQGGEQYF
TGTGCCAGCAGCCCGCAGGGCGGCGAGCAGTACTTC
>.|TRBJ1-2|TRBV6-5|.
CASRNPTGYGYTF
TGTGCCAGCAGAAATCCTACAGGGTACGGCTACACCTTC
>.|TRBJ2-5|TRBV24-1|.
CATSDSETQYF
TGTGCCACCAGTGATTCGGAGACCCAGTACTTC
>few|TRBJ1-2|TRBV6-2/TRBV6-3|.
CASSYGQFYGYTF
TGTGCCAGCAGTTACGGGCAGTTCTATGGCTACACCTTC
>.|TRBJ2-3|TRBV10-3|.
CAISERSPSTDTQYF
TGTGCCATCAGTGAGCGGTCTCCTAGCACAGATACGCAGTATTTT
>.|TRBJ1-3|TRBV5-1|TRBD1
CASSLTDRISGNTIYF
TGCGCCAGCAGCTTGACGGACAGGATATCTGGAAACACCATATATTTT
>.|TRBJ2-7|TRBV2|.
CASGPGGYEQYF
TGTGCCAGCGGACCCGGGGGATACGAGCAGTACTTC
>.|TRBJ1-4|TRBV9|TRBD1
CASSARQGLNEKLFF
TGTGCCAGCAGCGCACGACAGGGTTTAAATGAAAAACTGTTTTTT
>.|TRBJ1-5|TRBV6-2/TRBV6-3|TRBD1
CASSYGGQGGLPQHF
TGTGCCAGCAGTTACGGGGGACAGGGAGGACTGCCCCAGCATTTT
>.|TRBJ2-7|TRBV7-9|TRBD2
CASSSSGETYEQYF
TGTGCCAGCAGCTCTAGCGGGGAAACCTACGAGCAGTACTTC
>once|TRBJ1-1|TRBV5-8|TRBD1
CASSTDRGAFF
TGTGCCAGCAGCACGGACAGGGGCGCTTTCTTT
>.|TRBJ2-7|TRBV27|TRBD2
CASSLSGLAGTYEQYF
TGTGCCAGCAGTTTATCGGGGCTAGCGGGCACCTACGAGCAGTACTTC
>.|TRBJ1-1|TRBV2|TRBD1
CASSRDRSEAFF
TGTGCCAGCAGCCGGGACAGGTCTGAAGCTTTCTTT
>.|TRBJ1-1|TRBV27|.
CASSSPWRNTEAFF
TGTGCCAGCAGTTCCCCTTGGAGGAACACTGAAGCTTTCTTT
>.|TRBJ2-5|TRBV5-1|.
CASSLGGLQETQYF
TGCGCCAGCAGCCTCGGGGGGCTACAAGAGACCCAGTACTTC
>.|TRBJ2-1|TRBV7-2|.
CASSPNWRYRSGYEQFF
TGTGCCAGCAGCCCTAACTGGCGGTACCGGAGTGGGTATGAGCAGTTCTTC
>.|TRBJ1-2|TRBV2|TRBD1
CASSRAGTGANYGYTF
TGTGCCAGCAGTCGGGCCGGGACAGGGGCTAACTATGGCTACACCTTC
>once|TRBJ2-5|TRBV6-5|TRBD1
CASRRMGQGKETQYF
TGTGCCAGCAGGCGAATGGGACAGGGGAAAGAGACCCAGTACTTC
>.|TRBJ2-5|TRBV18|.
CASSPLAGSETQYF
TGTGCCAGCTCACCATTGGCGGGGTCGGAGACCCAGTACTTC